This T cell receptor beta chain was captured in a study of blood T cell repertoires in COVID-19. Study overall: Acute and convalescent COVID-19 specimens originated in the United States, Italy and Spain. In each case, the material was cDNA or gDNA derived from T cells, B-cell-depleted T cells, or PBMCs.

Seattle's enrolled individuals joined amid active infection and were then monitored longitudinally. In the authors' workflow: Estimates of nucleated cell counts were drawn from the amplification of reference gene primers. Only in-frame clones appear in the TCRdb table, and some are missing; sequencing was by immunoSEQ multiplex PCR. D and trimming were read from the DNA, whereas the V and J calls and clone size are those reported in that table. The sample lists tens of thousands of clones; 80% to 90% were seen once. The CDR3 spans 15 residues. V lost 6 bases and J lost 5; bases outside the gene matches: 9. CDR1 and CDR2 (germline): SGHTA, FQGNSA.

The chain links TRBV7-2 to TRBJ2-1, with 8 bases matching TRBD2. The receptor was isolated from a woman aged 55-70 years with COVID-19, enrolled during active disease. Sequenced input: peripheral blood. The CDR3 sequence is CASRPPSGLHNEQFF. As DNA, the CDR3 is TGTGCCAGCAGGCCACCTAGCGGGCTACACAATGAGCAGTTCTTC. The full variable domain, rest sourced from reference TRBV7-2 and TRBJ2-1, is GAGVSQSPSNKVTEKGKDVELRCDPISGHTALYWYRQSLGQGLEFLIYFQGNSAPDKSGLPSDRFSAERTGGSVSTLTIQRTQQEDSAVYLCASRPPSGLHNEQFFGPGTRLTVL.